This T cell receptor beta chain is drawn from a study of shared clonotypes between healthy human individuals (TCRdb year 2020). Regarding the study in general: The cohort included a few men and a couple of women between 18 and 49 years of age. To estimate repertoire size and how much clonotypes are shared between individuals, the study performed deep sequencing of blood TCR repertoires from a few healthy adults. Libraries were prepared and TCR repertoires were sequenced by different laboratories using diverse techniques, in order to increase sequencing depth and limit assay-specific biases. Each donor's leukapheresis produced roughly between roughly 0.85 and 10 billion PBMCs.

Using the deep immunoSEQ assay, multiplex PCR amplified TCR CDR3 regions from genomic DNA. Genomic DNA extracted from each cell subset was distributed evenly over all wells of several immunoSEQ 96-well plates, and each plate served as one replicate. For unsorted PBMC, 300 to 350 ng genomic DNA, equal to 30,000 or so T cell genomes, was loaded into each replicate PCR. Unsorted PBMC genomic DNA was sequenced across ten immunoSEQ deep assay plates. The purified libraries were quantified using a Qubit 3.0 fluorometer, sized with a Bioanalyzer 2100, and then quantified again using the KAPA Library Quantification kit. Each immunoSEQ 96-well plate was sequenced on its own single-read 150-cycle Illumina NextSeq 550 flow cell. As for the original processing: Because the immunoSEQ output included only junctional sequences and no quality scores, the filtering could not be the same as the filtering used for full-length reads. To assign V/J genes and CDR3, sequences were annotated against IMGT germline references using PyIR, a Python wrapper for IgBLAST v1.9. Reads with weak V/J assignments (E-value above 1e-6), missing CDR3, stop codons, out-of-frame junctions, or ambiguous translated residues were removed. V3J clonotypes were defined as sequences sharing the same inferred V gene, J gene, and CDR3 amino acid sequence. Percentage overlap between repertoires was computed as shared unique clonotypes divided by the size of the smaller repertoire. Richness of each repertoire was evaluated using RTK rarefaction, the Chao1 estimator, and Recon v2.1 estimates of unobserved clonotypes. TCRdb mirrors the immuneACCESS table, restricted to in-frame sequences. Some clones are absent from its copies; in checked studies, under half trace to an unresolved V gene, and the reason for the others is unknown. Clone size and the V and J calls come from that table; the DNA yielded D and trimming. The sample contains about 490,000 clones, about 85% of them found a single time. Over 9.5% of the sample rests with the top ten.

Inclusive of the bounding cysteine and phenylalanine, the CDR3 is 11 residues long. Only CDR3 DNA is held: 33 bases, read in frame from base 1. According to the germline V gene, CDR1 reads SQVTM and CDR2 reads ANQGSEA. The germline ends are 9 bases apart after V is trimmed by 3 bases and J by 7 bases. Donors were healthy HIV-negative adults with no recently reported acute infections or vaccinations. Every donor was a Caucasian adult living in Nashville, Tennessee, USA. For unsorted samples, tens of millions of PBMCs were counted, and genomic DNA was extracted using the QIAamp DNA Blood Mini kit. After blood collection by leukapheresis, PBMCs were isolated using Ficoll-Histopaque density gradient centrifugation and then cryopreserved in the vapor phase of liquid nitrogen. What the study reported, not specific to this receptor: Pairwise subsampling led to the expectation that sequencing depth would affect the degree of clonotype sharing among donors. Because the study included only a small number of donors, the genetic and exposure-history diversity represented was limited. Sampling was limited to blood, and TCR repertoires in tissue likely differ from TCR repertoires in blood.

Comments on this clone: Its antigen remains unidentified. Base-call qualities are not available, and no considerably larger clone is one nucleotide away.

Sequencing used PBMCs. The sequence was collected from a woman between 40 and 50 years old in good health. Some clones in this sample may be carry-over from other donors' samples. In this chain, TRBV29-1 is recombined with TRBJ1-1, with no confident D gene call. The CDR3 is CSVEGEGEAFF. The DNA is TGCAGCGTTGAGGGTGAGGGTGAAGCTTTCTTT.